Sequencing of this T cell receptor (beta chain) was carried out in a study of control samples from healthy donors and cancer patients. The CDR3 spans 15 residues. From germline, CDR1 is LGHDT and CDR2 YNNKEL (reference sequence). Losses at the gene ends were 4 bases for V and 7 bases for J; bases not matched to a gene: 5. Some clones are missing from TCRdb's copy, which holds only in-frame ones; the method was immunoSEQ multiplex PCR. This table has 200,000 or so clones, around 94% appearing once. In its sample, this clone was seen a few times. The specimen sequenced was blood. The chain recombines TRBV3-1 (or the pseudogene TRBV3-2) with TRBJ1-6; 9 positions agree with TRBD1. The sequence derives from a man aged 45 to 65 in good health. Here the CDR3 reads CASSRGGQGNSPLHF. The CDR3 nucleotides are TGTGCCAGCAGCCGTGGAGGACAGGGGAATTCACCCCTCCACTTT.